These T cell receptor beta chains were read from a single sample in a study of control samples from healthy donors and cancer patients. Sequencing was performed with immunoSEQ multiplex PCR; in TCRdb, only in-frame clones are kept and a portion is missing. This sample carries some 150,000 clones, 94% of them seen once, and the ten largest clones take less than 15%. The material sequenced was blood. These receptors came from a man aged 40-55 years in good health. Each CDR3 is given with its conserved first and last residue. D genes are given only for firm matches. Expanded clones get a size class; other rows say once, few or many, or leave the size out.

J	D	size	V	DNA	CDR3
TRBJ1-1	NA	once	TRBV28	TGTGCCAGCAGCCTTTCTTCTATGAACACTGAAGCTTTCTTT	CASSLSSMNTEAFF
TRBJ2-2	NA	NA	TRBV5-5	TGTGCCAGCAGCTTATCTTGGAAGTTCGGGGAGCTGTTTTTT	CASSLSWKFGELFF
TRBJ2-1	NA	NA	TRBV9	TGTGCCAGCACGTGGGTGGACACGGTCAATGAGCAGTTCTTC	CASTWVDTVNEQFF
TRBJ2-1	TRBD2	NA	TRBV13	TGTGCCAGCAGCTTAGCACCCGGGACTAGCTCCTACAATGAGCAGTTCTTC	CASSLAPGTSSYNEQFF
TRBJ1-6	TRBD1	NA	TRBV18	TGTGCCAGCTCACCCTCCGGGACAGGCCTTAATTCACCCCTCCACTTT	CASSPSGTGLNSPLHF
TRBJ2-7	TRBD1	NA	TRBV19	TGTGCCAGTAGTATAGGCTCCGGGACAGGGGTATACGAGCAGTACTTC	CASSIGSGTGVYEQYF
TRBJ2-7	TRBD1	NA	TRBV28	TGTGCCAGCAGTTTTGTGTCCGGCAGGGGGCGGTCCTACGAGCAGTACTTC	CASSFVSGRGRSYEQYF
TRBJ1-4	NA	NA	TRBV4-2	TGTGCCAGCAGCCAAGCGCCGCTGGGACCGAGTAATGAAAAACTGTTTTTT	CASSQAPLGPSNEKLFF
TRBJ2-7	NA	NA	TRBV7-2	TGTGCCAGCAGCCCCTATAACTACGAGCAGTACTTC	CASSPYNYEQYF
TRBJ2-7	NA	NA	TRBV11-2	TGTGCCAGCAGCTTACCTTCAGGGGCGGATCCCTACGAGCAGTACTTC	CASSLPSGADPYEQYF
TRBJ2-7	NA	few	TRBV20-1	TGCAGTACCCCTGGGAGCGCCGAGCAGTACTTC	CSTPGSAEQYF
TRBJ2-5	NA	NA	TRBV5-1	TGCGCCAGCAGCGCTACAGAACAGGTACTGGGGGAGACCCAGTACTTC	CASSATEQVLGETQYF
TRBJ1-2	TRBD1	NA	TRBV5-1	TGCGCCAGCAGCCCGCGACAGGGGGCGCAATATGGCTACACCTTC	CASSPRQGAQYGYTF
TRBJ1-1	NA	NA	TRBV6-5	TGTGCCAGCAGTTACTCGGGTGGGAACACTGAAGCTTTCTTT	CASSYSGGNTEAFF
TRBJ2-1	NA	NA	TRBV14	TGTGCCAGCAGTCCGAGAGTCAGATGGTCCTACAATGAGCAGTTCTTC	CASSPRVRWSYNEQFF
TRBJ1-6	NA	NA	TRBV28	TGTGCCAGCAGTTTATTCTCTTCGGATTCACCCCTCCACTTT	CASSLFSSDSPLHF
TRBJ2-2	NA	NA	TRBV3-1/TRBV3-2	TGTGCCAGCAGCCAACGTCCCACAGGGAACACCGGGGAGCTGTTTTTT	CASSQRPTGNTGELFF
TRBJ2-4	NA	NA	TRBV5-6	TGTGCCAGCAGCAAAGACGACATTCAGTACTTC	CASSKDDIQYF
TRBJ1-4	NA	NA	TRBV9	TGTGCCAGCAGCGTAGGGGGCGGAACAGGGTGGAACGAAAAACTGTTTTTT	CASSVGGGTGWNEKLFF
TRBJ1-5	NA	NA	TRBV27	TGTGCCAGCAGTTTCGGACGGCATAGCAATCAGCCCCAGCATTTT	CASSFGRHSNQPQHF
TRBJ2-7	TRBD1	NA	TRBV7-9	TGTGCCAGCAGCTCTACTCCCGACAGGGCTCAACACTACGAGCAGTACTTC	CASSSTPDRAQHYEQYF
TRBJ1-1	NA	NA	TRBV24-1	TGTGCCACCAGTGTGCGTAATTCAGGGCACACTGAAGCTTTCTTT	CATSVRNSGHTEAFF
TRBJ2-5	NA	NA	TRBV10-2	TGCGCCAGCAGAACAGGGTTGACCCAGTACTTC	CASRTGLTQYF
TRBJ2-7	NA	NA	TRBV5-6	TGTGCCAGCACCTTGGGTGAGGACCGCTACGAGCAGTACTTC	CASTLGEDRYEQYF
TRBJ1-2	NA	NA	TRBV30	TGTGCCTGGTTGGTGTCTCGCTATGGCTACACCTTC	CAWLVSRYGYTF
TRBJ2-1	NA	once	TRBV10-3	TGTGCCATCAGTGAGCTACAGGGGGGGAGTGAGCAGTTCTTC	CAISELQGGSEQFF
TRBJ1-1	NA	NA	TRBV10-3	TGTGCCATCAGCCGGGACATTAAGACTGAAGCTTTCTTT	CAISRDIKTEAFF
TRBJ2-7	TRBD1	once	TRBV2	TGTGCCAGCAGAAGGACAGGGGCAATCGGGCAGTACTTC	CASRRTGAIGQYF
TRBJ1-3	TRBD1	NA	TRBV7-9	TGTGCCAGCAGCGGATGGGACAGTGAATCTGGAAACACCATATATTTT	CASSGWDSESGNTIYF
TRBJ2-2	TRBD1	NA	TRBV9	TGTGCCAGCAGCATGGGGGGAGACAGGGGGCTGGCCACCGGGGAGCTGTTTTTT	CASSMGGDRGLATGELFF
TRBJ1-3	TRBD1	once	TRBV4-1	TGCGCCAGCAGCCAAGAATGGGGGACAGGGGTATCTAGAAACACCATATATTTT	CASSQEWGTGVSRNTIYF
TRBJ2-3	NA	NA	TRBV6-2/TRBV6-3	TGTGCCAGCAGTCAATGGACTAGCACAGATACGCAGTATTTT	CASSQWTSTDTQYF
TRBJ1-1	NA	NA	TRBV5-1	TGCGCCAGCAGCAAGGAGCCGATCACTGAAGCTTTCTTT	CASSKEPITEAFF
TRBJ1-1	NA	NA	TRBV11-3	TGTGCCAGCAGCATCAGCTGGGGGACTGAAGCTTTCTTT	CASSISWGTEAFF
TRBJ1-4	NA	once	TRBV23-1	TGCGCCAGCAGTGGGGGGCAAGAGGCTAATGAAAAACTGTTTTTT	CASSGGQEANEKLFF
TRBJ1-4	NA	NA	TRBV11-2	TGTGCCAGCAGCTTAAAAGGGCAGGGAGAGGAAAAACTGTTTTTT	CASSLKGQGEEKLFF
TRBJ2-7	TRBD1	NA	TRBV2	TGTGCCAGCAGTACGGACAGGGCCTACGAGCAGTACTTC	CASSTDRAYEQYF
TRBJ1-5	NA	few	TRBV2	TGTGCCAGCAGGGCAGGGACGAACCCCGGCGCCAATCAGCCCCAGCATTTT	CASRAGTNPGANQPQHF
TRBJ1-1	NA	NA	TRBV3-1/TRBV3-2	TGTGCCAGCAGCCATGGAAACACTGAAGCTTTCTTT	CASSHGNTEAFF
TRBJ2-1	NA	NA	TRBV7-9	TGTGCCAGCAGCCGCGAGGACATTATCGAGTTCTTC	CASSREDIIEFF
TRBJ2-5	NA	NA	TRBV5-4	TGTGCCAGCAGCTCGGGGTGGAGGACCATCCAAGAGACCCAGTACTTC	CASSSGWRTIQETQYF
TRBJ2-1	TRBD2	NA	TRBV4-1	TGCGCCAGCAGCCAAGAACCGGGACTAGTTACGAAGGAGCAGTTCTTC	CASSQEPGLVTKEQFF
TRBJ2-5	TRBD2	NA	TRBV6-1	TGTGCCAGCAGTGACCACCCCGGGAGGGCGGGGGTGGAGACCCAGTACTTC	CASSDHPGRAGVETQYF
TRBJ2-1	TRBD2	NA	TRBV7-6	TGTGCCAGCAGCTTAGGGACTAGCGGGAGATATGAGCAGTTCTTC	CASSLGTSGRYEQFF
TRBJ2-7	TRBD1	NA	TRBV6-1	TGTGCCAGCAGTGAACATGGGACAGCAGAACGGCAGTACTTC	CASSEHGTAERQYF
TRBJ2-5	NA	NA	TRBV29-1	TGCAGCGCCACAGTCTCATCAACGGAGACCCAGTACTTC	CSATVSSTETQYF
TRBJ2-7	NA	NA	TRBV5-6	TGTGCCAGCAGCTCCGGGACGGGAGCCTACGAGCAGTACTTC	CASSSGTGAYEQYF
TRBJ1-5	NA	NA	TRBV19	TGTGCCAGTAGTTTAGATCAACCTTCTTTTAATCAGCCCCAGCATTTT	CASSLDQPSFNQPQHF